This is a list of T cell receptor beta chains from one sample in a study of OX40 agonist ivuxolimab in advanced cancers. Clones were read by immunoSEQ multiplex PCR, and TCRdb kept only the in-frame ones, dropping some. Of about 64,000 clones in the sample, 70% to 90% are singletons; the top ten hold around 0.78%. The source was CD4+ or CD8+ T cells sorted from blood, collected in a trial of the OX40 agonist ivuxolimab. These receptors were obtained from an adult with an advanced solid tumor such as melanoma, head and neck, liver or kidney cancer. Each CDR3 is given with its conserved first and last residue. Size is stated for part of the rows, as once, few or many counts, or as a class when the clone is expanded.

j_gene	v_gene	abundance	CDR3aa
TRBJ2-3	TRBV5-8	NA	CASSPTGYHTDTQYF
TRBJ2-5	TRBV6-5	NA	CASSRTRREETQYF
TRBJ1-1	TRBV2	NA	CASSDRRVAFF
TRBJ1-3	TRBV4-2	NA	CASSRREIDSGNTIYF
TRBJ2-7	TRBV28	once	CASSAGLSLPYEQYF
TRBJ1-4	TRBV5-1	NA	CASGQGTNEKLFF
TRBJ2-7	TRBV18	NA	CASSPPGLYEQYF
TRBJ1-1	TRBV6-6	few	CASSYALPGTEAFF
TRBJ1-1	TRBV18	NA	CASSPPTQGRITEAFF
TRBJ2-1	TRBV28	NA	CASSSRASGGDEQFF
TRBJ2-3	TRBV2	NA	CASLAGGSDTQYF
TRBJ1-5	TRBV21-1	NA	CASSVRQTSNQPQHF
TRBJ1-2	TRBV30	NA	CAWSPPRTAGNGYTF
TRBJ2-7	TRBV5-4	NA	CASSSPDDNYEQYF
TRBJ2-1	TRBV7-3	NA	CASSPAGTAYNEQFF
TRBJ2-5	TRBV6-1	NA	CASSETVYQETQYF
TRBJ2-7	TRBV5-1	NA	CASSLPSPGDEQYF
TRBJ2-1	TRBV5-4	NA	CASSSRGSSYNEQFF
TRBJ2-7	TRBV2	NA	CASSGSSYEQYF
TRBJ2-6	TRBV7-8	NA	CASSLRGGLSSGANVLTF
TRBJ1-5	TRBV7-6	NA	CASSLDAVGTQHF
TRBJ1-2	TRBV19	NA	CASSRRQGLSDGYTF
TRBJ1-5	TRBV5-5	NA	CASSLLGGNQPQHF
TRBJ2-5	TRBV6-1	once	CASSPNSLRQETQYF
TRBJ2-6	TRBV5-4	NA	CASSASYQGPGANVLTF
TRBJ2-5	TRBV29-1	NA	CSVEYQETQYF
TRBJ2-2	TRBV18	NA	CASSPPMNGELFF
TRBJ1-2	TRBV2	NA	CASSAGPEGNGYTF
TRBJ2-1	TRBV9	NA	CASSPAGTSVNEQFF
TRBJ2-1	TRBV27	NA	CASSPTSGSHNEQFF
TRBJ2-1	TRBV7-9	NA	CASIQLAGDHNEQFF
TRBJ1-5	TRBV21-1	NA	CASIYVGQGAGNSNQPQHF
TRBJ1-1	TRBV28	NA	CASSLIWAEAFF
TRBJ2-7	TRBV28	NA	CASRGSLAAYEQYF
TRBJ2-3	TRBV6-5	NA	CASILRDTQYF
TRBJ1-2	TRBV29-1	NA	CSSTLANYGYTF
TRBJ1-4	TRBV5-8	NA	CASSLGTGGVNEKLFF
TRBJ1-3	TRBV5-1	NA	CASSLTGTLSGNTIYF
TRBJ1-2	TRBV27	NA	CATLSGRLSDYGYTF
TRBJ2-5	TRBV5-1	NA	CASSPSGAVQETQYF
TRBJ2-1	TRBV5-4	NA	CASSLAGGPLREQFF
TRBJ2-3	TRBV7-9	NA	CASSLGGF
TRBJ1-5	TRBV6-5	NA	CASSYSRGSPQQF
TRBJ2-5	TRBV9	once	CASSGGQGAEETQYF
TRBJ1-1	TRBV19	NA	CASSMEGWTEAFF
TRBJ2-1	TRBV7-3	NA	CASSLGRGRRNEQFF
TRBJ1-1	TRBV30	NA	CAWTVGHTEAFF
TRBJ1-3	TRBV11-2	NA	CASSLAGVGNTIYF
TRBJ2-7	TRBV28	NA	CASRRGPLYEQYF
TRBJ2-3	TRBV25-1	NA	CASSFRTGGSGHTDTQYF